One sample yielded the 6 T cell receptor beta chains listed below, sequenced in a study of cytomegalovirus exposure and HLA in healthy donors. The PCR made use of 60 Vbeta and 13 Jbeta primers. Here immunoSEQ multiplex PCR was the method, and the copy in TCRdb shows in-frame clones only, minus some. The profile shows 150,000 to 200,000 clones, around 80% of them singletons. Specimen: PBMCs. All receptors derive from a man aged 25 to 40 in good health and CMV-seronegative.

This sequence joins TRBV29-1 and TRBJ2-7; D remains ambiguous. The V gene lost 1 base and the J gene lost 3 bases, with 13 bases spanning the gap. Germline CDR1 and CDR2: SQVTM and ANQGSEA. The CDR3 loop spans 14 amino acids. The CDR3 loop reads CSVEGGDGYYEQYF. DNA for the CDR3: TGCAGCGTTGAAGGCGGAGACGGATACTACGAGCAGTACTTC.

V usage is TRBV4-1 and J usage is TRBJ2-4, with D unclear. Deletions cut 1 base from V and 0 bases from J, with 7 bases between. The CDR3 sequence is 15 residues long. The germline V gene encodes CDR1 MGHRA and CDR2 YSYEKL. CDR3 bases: TGCGCCAGCAGCCAAGTGGGCCCAGCCAAAAACATTCAGTACTTC. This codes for CASSQVGPAKNIQYF.

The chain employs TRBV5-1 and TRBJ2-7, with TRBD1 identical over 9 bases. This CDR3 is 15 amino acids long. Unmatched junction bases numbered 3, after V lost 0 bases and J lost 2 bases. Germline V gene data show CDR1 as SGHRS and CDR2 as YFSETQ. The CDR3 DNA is TGCGCCAGCAGCTTGGGGGACAGGGTCGCCTACGAGCAGTACTTC. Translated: CASSLGDRVAYEQYF.

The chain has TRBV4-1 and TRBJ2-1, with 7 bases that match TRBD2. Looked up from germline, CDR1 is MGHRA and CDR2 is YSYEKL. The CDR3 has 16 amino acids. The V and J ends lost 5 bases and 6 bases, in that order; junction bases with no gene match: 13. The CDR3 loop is CASSGAGASGSNEQFF. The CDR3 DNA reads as TGCGCCAGCAGCGGGGCCGGTGCTAGCGGTTCCAATGAGCAGTTCTTC.

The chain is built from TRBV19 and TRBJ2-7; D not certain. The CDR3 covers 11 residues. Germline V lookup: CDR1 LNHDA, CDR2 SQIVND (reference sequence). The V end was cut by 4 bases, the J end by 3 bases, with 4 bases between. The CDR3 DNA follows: TGTGCCAGTAGTACGGGCTACGAGCAGTACTTC. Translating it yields CASSTGYEQYF.

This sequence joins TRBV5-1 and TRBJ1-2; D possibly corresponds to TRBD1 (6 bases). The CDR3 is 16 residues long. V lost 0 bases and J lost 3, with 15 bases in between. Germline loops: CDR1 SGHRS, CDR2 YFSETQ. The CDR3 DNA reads TGCGCCAGCAGCTTGGGAGGGGGGGCGCCGGACTATGGCTACACCTTC. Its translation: CASSLGGGAPDYGYTF. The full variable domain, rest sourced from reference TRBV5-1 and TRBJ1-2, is KAGVTQTPRYLIKTRGQQVTLSCSPISGHRSVSWYQQTPGQGLQFLFEYFSETQRNKGNFPGRFSGRQFSNSRSEMNVSTLELGDSALYLCASSLGGGAPDYGYTFGSGTRLTVV.